This TCR beta chain derives from a study of response to subunit inactivated influenza vaccine (dated by TCRdb to the late 2010s). Looking at the study overall: To follow how T cells responded to a trivalent subunit inactivated influenza vaccine, the researchers relied on deep quantitative profiling of the T cell receptor repertoire. Broad study findings and their caveats: The authors proposed that each seasonal influenza vaccination may bring in only a limited number of new T cells.

The CDR3 has 17 amino acids, counting the end cysteine and phenylalanine. Just the 51-base CDR3 DNA is kept, in frame starting at base 1. CDR1 is given as SGHKS and CDR2 as YYEKEE, both from the germline V gene (reference sequence). The trim is 0 bases for V and 4 bases for J, with a gap of 17 bases between the germline ends. Receptors were amplified or captured by RT-PCR. Sequenced on an Illumina HiSeq 2500. The public reads were quality trimmed at Q25 with fastp and then assembled into clones with MiXCR by TCRdb, keeping productive beta chains. Each entry merges the rows of one CDR3 protein and shows their most common DNA and genes. The sample records roughly 790,000 distinct CDR3 sequences, less than 25% of which are singletons. Around 9.6% of the sample is taken by the ten largest. This clonotype has a handful of counts. Its antigen is not yet known. Per-base qualities were not stored, and no clone one base away is much larger.

Specimen: PBMCs from blood, collected 4 to 6 days after vaccination. The origin of this receptor is a man aged 45 to 65 who received an inactivated influenza vaccine. Donor details come from another sample of the same person, matched by shared clones. This chain is built from TRBV5-5 and TRBJ2-1; the D gene cannot be resolved beyond TRBD1 or TRBD2, each matching 7 bases. The DNA is as follows: TGTGCCAGCAGCTTGGGGGGAGGGGGCATATCTTACAATGAGCAGTTCTTC. It translates as CASSLGGGGISYNEQFF.